These T cell receptor beta chains were read from a single sample in a study of shared T cell receptors in the human thymus. Here immunoSEQ multiplex PCR was the method, and the copy in TCRdb shows in-frame clones only, minus some. The sample contains hundreds of thousands of clones, approximately 88% of which appear only once. Another study also made use of these data, one on human thymus T cells.

The specimen was thymocytes. The receptors come from a boy under two years old with a congenital heart defect. The CDR3 runs from the conserved cysteine through the conserved F or W. Fields, in order: J gene, D gene, clone size, V gene, CDR3 DNA, CDR3 protein. The D gene is left open where the match is weak. The listing skips clone size in some rows; elsewhere it reads once, few, many or a size class.

TRBJ2-7,.,.,TRBV6-5,TGTGCCAGCAGTTACTCGGCGGGCCACTACGAGCAGTACTTC,CASSYSAGHYEQYF
TRBJ1-1,TRBD1,.,TRBV2,TGTGCCAGCAGGACCAACAGGGGGCAAGGATTGTATGGTGAAGCTTTCTTT,CASRTNRGQGLYGEAFF
TRBJ2-1,TRBD2,once,TRBV11-2,TGTGCCAGCAGCTTAGGCTCGGGACTAGACTCCTACAATGAGCAGTTCTTC,CASSLGSGLDSYNEQFF
TRBJ2-4,.,.,TRBV10-2,TGCGCCAGCAGTGACATACAGAGGGTTCAGTACTTC,CASSDIQRVQYF
TRBJ2-2,TRBD1,.,TRBV6-1,TGTGCCAGCAGCGAAAACCACAGGGGGCTTTGGTCGGTCACCGGGGAGCTGTTTTTT,CASSENHRGLWSVTGELFF
TRBJ2-7,TRBD2,.,TRBV14,TGTGCCAGCAGCCAAGCTAAGGGACTAGCGGACTCCTACGAGCAGTACTTC,CASSQAKGLADSYEQYF
TRBJ2-7,.,.,TRBV27,TGTGCCAGCAGCCCGACGAGGGGGTTTTACGAGCAGTACTTC,CASSPTRGFYEQYF
TRBJ1-1,.,.,TRBV23-1,TGCGCCAGCAGGATCGGGGGGGGTCGAGTCGCTGAAGCTTTCTTT,CASRIGGGRVAEAFF
TRBJ2-7,TRBD1,.,TRBV6-5,TGTGCCAGCAGACGCGACAGGGCGGGCTCCTACGAGCAGTACTTC,CASRRDRAGSYEQYF
TRBJ2-2,TRBD1,.,TRBV7-9,TGTGCCAGCAGCTTTGGGACAGGGGGCGCCGGGGAGCTGTTTTTT,CASSFGTGGAGELFF
TRBJ2-7,.,.,TRBV15,TGTGCCACCAGCAGAGAAACCGGGGTAGGAGCCTACGAGCAGTACTTC,CATSRETGVGAYEQYF
TRBJ2-1,.,.,TRBV9,TGTGCCAGCAGCGGTCCCGGGGGGCCGACGGCCAATGAGCAGTTCTTC,CASSGPGGPTANEQFF
TRBJ2-4,TRBD2,.,TRBV7-2,TGTGCCAGCAGCTTAAATGAGGGAGGGACGGCCAAAAACATTCAGTACTTC,CASSLNEGGTAKNIQYF
TRBJ1-1,.,.,TRBV20-1,TGCAGTGCCGACGACAGCACTGAAGCTTTCTTT,CSADDSTEAFF
TRBJ1-1,.,once,TRBV7-9,TGTGCCAGCAGCGCCCGACAGGCCTTGAACACTGAAGCTTTCTTT,CASSARQALNTEAFF
TRBJ2-5,TRBD2,.,TRBV10-3,TGTGCCATCAGTGAAGGTTTAGCGCTAGCGGGAGTAAAGGAGACCCAGTACTTC,CAISEGLALAGVKETQYF
TRBJ2-5,TRBD2,.,TRBV7-6,TGTGCCAGCAGCTTATGGCGGGAGCGTCTTCCAGAGACCCAGTACTTC,CASSLWRERLPETQYF
TRBJ2-3,TRBD2,.,TRBV15,TGTGCCACCAGCAGAGATTTATTGAGCGGGAGGGTGCGAGATACGCAGTATTTT,CATSRDLLSGRVRDTQYF
TRBJ2-2,TRBD2,.,TRBV7-8,TGTGCCAGCAGCTGCCTAGACAGGTCGTCTAGCGGGAGTGGCACCGGGGAGCTGTTTTTT,CASSCLDRSSSGSGTGELFF
TRBJ1-2,TRBD1,.,TRBV4-3,TGCGCCAGCAGCCAAGAAATACAGGGGGCGGCGCCGGGATACACCTTC,CASSQEIQGAAPGYTF
TRBJ1-1,.,once,TRBV27,TGTGCCAGCAGTTTCGCTCGGGACAAGGGCACCCGAGTAAACACTGAAGCTTTCTTT,CASSFARDKGTRVNTEAFF
TRBJ2-7,.,once,TRBV12-5,TGTGCTAGTGGTTTGGACAGTTCCTACGAGCAGTACTTC,CASGLDSSYEQYF
TRBJ1-4,.,.,TRBV10-3,TGTGCCATCGGCAGGGTAGGCGAAAAACTGTTTTTT,CAIGRVGEKLFF
TRBJ1-2,TRBD1,.,TRBV9,TGTGCCAGCACCGGGACAGGGCCCTATGGCTACACCTTC,CASTGTGPYGYTF
TRBJ2-5,TRBD1,.,TRBV11-3,TGTGCCAGCAGCGCCGGGACAGGTCAGACCCAGTACTTC,CASSAGTGQTQYF
TRBJ1-5,TRBD1,.,TRBV6-5,TGTGCCAGCAGTCCGGACAGGGATAGCAATCAGCCCCAGCATTTT,CASSPDRDSNQPQHF
TRBJ2-2,.,.,TRBV30,TGTGCCTTGACTAGATTTTCGGCCGGGGAGCTGTTTTTT,CALTRFSAGELFF
TRBJ1-2,TRBD1,.,TRBV2,TGTGCCAGCAGAGCACGACAGGGGTCACACTATGGCTACACCTTC,CASRARQGSHYGYTF
TRBJ2-7,TRBD2,once,TRBV11-2,TGTGCCACCCTAATAAAGACTAGCGGGAGATGGGGCGAGCAGTACTTC,CATLIKTSGRWGEQYF
TRBJ2-7,TRBD1,.,TRBV27,TGTGCCAGCAGTTTGGTCCGACAGGGCTCCTACGAGCAGTACTTC,CASSLVRQGSYEQYF
TRBJ2-3,TRBD1,.,TRBV19,TGTGCCAGTAGTTGGACAGGAAACACAGATACGCAGTATTTT,CASSWTGNTDTQYF
TRBJ2-7,TRBD1,.,TRBV27,TGTGCCAGCAGTTTTCAGACAGGGACCTACGAGCAGTACTTC,CASSFQTGTYEQYF
TRBJ1-4,.,.,TRBV30,TGTGCCTGGAGTAACACAATAAATGAAAAACTGTTTTTT,CAWSNTINEKLFF
TRBJ2-1,TRBD1,.,TRBV27,TGTGCCAGCAGTTTATCGGCCAGGGGGTCGTACAATGAGCAGTTCTTC,CASSLSARGSYNEQFF
TRBJ1-5,.,.,TRBV5-6,TGTGCCAGCAGCTTGGTTTGGCCCCTCAATCAGCCCCAGCATTTT,CASSLVWPLNQPQHF
TRBJ2-7,.,.,TRBV27,TGTGCCAGCAGCACCCGACATAGGGACAAGGCCGAGGGCGAGCAGTACTTC,CASSTRHRDKAEGEQYF
TRBJ2-5,TRBD1,.,TRBV7-3,TGTGCCAGCAGCTCTCTGACAGGGAAGGGGGAGACCCAGTACTTC,CASSSLTGKGETQYF